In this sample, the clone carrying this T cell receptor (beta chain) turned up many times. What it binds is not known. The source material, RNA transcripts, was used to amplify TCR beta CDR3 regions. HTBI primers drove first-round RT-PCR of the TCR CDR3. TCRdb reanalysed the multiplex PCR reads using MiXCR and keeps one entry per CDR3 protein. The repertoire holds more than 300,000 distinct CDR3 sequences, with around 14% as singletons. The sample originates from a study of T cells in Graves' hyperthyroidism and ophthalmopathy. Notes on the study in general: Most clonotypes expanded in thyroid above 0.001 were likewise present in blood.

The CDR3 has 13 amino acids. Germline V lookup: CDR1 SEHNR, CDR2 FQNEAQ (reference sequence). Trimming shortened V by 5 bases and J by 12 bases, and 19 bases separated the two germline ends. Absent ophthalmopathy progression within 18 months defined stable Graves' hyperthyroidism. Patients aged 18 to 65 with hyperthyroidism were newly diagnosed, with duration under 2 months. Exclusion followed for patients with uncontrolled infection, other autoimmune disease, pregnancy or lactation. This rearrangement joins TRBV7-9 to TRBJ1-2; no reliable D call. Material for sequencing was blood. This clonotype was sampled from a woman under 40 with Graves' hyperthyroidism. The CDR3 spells CASSPLGVPWDTF. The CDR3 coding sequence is TGTGCCAGCAGCCCCCTCGGCGTGCCGTGGGACACCTTC.